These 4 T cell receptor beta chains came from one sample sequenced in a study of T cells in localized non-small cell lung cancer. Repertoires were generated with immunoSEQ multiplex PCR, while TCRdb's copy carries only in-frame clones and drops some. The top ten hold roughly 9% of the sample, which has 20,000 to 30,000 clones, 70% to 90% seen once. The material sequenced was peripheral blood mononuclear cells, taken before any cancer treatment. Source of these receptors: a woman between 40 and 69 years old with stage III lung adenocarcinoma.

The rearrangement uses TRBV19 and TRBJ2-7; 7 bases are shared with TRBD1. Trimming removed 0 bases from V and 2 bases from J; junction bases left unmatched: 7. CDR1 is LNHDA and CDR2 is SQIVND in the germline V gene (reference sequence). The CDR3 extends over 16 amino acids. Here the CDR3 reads CASSIDRDRPPYEQYF. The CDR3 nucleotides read TGTGCCAGTAGTATAGACCGGGACAGACCTCCCTACGAGCAGTACTTC.

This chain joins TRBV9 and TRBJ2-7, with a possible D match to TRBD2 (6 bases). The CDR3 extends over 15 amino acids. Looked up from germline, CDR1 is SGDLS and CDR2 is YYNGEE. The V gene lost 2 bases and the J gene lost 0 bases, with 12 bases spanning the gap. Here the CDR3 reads CASSVGDFDSYEQYF. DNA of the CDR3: TGTGCCAGCAGCGTCGGGGACTTTGACTCCTACGAGCAGTACTTC.

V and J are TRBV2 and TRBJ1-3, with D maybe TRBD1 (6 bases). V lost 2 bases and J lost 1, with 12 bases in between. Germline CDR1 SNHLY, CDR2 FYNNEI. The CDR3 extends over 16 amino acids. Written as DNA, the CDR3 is TGTGCCAGCAGTGAATGGGCAGGGGCGTCTGGAAACACCATATATTTT. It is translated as CASSEWAGASGNTIYF. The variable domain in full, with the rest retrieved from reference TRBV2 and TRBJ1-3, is EPEVTQTPSHQVTQMGQEVILRCVPISNHLYFYWYRQILGQKVEFLVSFYNNEISEKSEIFDDQFSVERPDGSNFTLKIRSTKLEDSAMYFCASSEWAGASGNTIYFGEGSWLTVV.

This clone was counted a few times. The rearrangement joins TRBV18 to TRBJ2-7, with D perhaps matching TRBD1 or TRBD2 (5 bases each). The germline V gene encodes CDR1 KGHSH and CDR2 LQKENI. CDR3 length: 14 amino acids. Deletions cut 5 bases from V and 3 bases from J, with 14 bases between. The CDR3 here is CASSSGTKLYEQYF. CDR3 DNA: TGTGCCAGCTCATCCGGGACCAAACTCTACGAGCAGTACTTC.